The clone carrying this TCR beta chain was seen a handful of times. TCRdb processed the 5' RACE reads anew with MiXCR; each CDR3 protein has one entry. The sample contains about 61,000 distinct CDR3 sequences, roughly 30% of which appear only once. CD25-based Treg depletion was applied to purified naive CD4+ T cells. This clonotype originated in a female donor with breast cancer. Sequenced: tumor-infiltrating naive CD4+ T cells sorted from the breast tumor. Noted subset: naive CD4+ T cells, CD4+CD45RA+CD25-.

The CDR3 reads CATRQNTEAFF. The CDR3, as DNA: TGTGCCACGAGACAGAACACTGAAGCTTTCTTT. The rearrangement joins TRBV6-5 to TRBJ1-1; no reliable D call. CDR3 length: 11 residues. The V gene's germline CDR1 is MNHEY and CDR2 SVGAGI. Trimming cost V 10 bases and J 1 base, with 7 bases left between them.